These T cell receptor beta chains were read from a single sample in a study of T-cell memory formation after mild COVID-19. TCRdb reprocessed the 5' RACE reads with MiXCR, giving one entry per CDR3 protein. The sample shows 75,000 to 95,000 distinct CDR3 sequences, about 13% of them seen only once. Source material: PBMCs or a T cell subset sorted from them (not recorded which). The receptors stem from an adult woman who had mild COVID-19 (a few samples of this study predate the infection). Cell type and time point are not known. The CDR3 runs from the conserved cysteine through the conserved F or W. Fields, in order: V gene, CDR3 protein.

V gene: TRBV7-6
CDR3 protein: CASSLDPPGTSTDTQYF

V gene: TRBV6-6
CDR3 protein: CASSRPDNEQFF

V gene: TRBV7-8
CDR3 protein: CASSSYGSGTQYF

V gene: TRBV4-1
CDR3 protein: CASSQLAGSSYNEQFF

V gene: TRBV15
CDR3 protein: CATSRDRERGQYEQYF

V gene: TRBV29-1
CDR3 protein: CSAGPGLAGVETQYF

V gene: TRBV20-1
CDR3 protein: CSARGTGTSMNTEAFF

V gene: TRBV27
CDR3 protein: CASSLGTLPYNEQFF

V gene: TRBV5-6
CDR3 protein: CASSLAARGNTDTQYF

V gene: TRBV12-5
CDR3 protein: CASGAPGHGSVGTEAFF

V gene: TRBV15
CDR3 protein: CATSRGGGGLEQYF

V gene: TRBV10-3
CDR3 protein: CAIGWGYEQYF

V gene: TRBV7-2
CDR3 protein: CASSLNRGHSYEQYF

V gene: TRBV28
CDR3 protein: CASSPQVGAPEQYF

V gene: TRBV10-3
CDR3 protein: CAISEMDSQLETQYF

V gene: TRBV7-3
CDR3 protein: CASSSSLVNEQFF

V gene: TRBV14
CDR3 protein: CASSQGHPGTGTGELFF

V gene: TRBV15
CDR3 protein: CATAVGASSTDTQYF

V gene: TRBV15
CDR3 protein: CATSGKDRGYEQYF

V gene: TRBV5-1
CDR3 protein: CASSLEARGNTGELFF

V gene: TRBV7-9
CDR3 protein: CASSLAALSAFF

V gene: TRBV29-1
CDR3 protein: CSVKSYEQYF

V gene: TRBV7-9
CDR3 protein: CASSLGVEAGTGESNYGYTF

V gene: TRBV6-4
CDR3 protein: CASSDSHGGYTF

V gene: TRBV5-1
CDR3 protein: CASSPGALAGVDEQFF

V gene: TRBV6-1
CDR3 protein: CASSEYRHLSSYEQYF

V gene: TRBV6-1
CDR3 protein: CASSERVGLNTEAFF

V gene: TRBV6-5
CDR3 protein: CASSYSGGAMGEQFF

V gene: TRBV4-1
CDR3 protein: CASSQEGRASLNTGELFF

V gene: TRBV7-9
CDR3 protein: CASSETTGTSGTYEQYF

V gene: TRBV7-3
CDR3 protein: CASSSPPPGTSGRASTDTQYF

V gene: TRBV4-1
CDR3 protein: CASSLLAGEGYEQYF

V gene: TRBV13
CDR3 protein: CASSLGGLAGNEQFF

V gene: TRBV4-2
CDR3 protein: CASSLLNAAGLSETQYF

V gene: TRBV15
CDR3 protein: CATSTQETGELFF

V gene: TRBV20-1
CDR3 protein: CSASIYGQADQPQHF

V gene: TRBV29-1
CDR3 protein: CSVADRGAYNEQFF

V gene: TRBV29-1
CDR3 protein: CSVDDQGGYEQYF

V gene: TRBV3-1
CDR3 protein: CASSQEPNTEAFF

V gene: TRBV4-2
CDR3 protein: CASSQGIGGGSSYEQYF

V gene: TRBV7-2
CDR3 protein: CASSLALGNVGYTF

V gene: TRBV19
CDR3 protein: CASRSGYQETQYF

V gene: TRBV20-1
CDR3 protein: CSARDPARQTMNTGELFF

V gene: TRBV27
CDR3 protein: CASRDSLSLNNEQFF

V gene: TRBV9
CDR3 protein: CASSVEGGAYNEQFF

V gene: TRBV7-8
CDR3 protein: CASSLPGGTGTDTQYF

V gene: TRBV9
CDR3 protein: CASSVAGGAEAFF

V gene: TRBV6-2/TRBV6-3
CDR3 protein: CASSYFTHGSYNSPLHF

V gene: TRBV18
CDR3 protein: CASLKIALIYNEQFF

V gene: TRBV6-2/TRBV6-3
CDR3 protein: CASSYWDEQYF

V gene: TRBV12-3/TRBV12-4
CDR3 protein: CASSPGGTGQEEQYF

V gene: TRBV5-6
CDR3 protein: CASRGTGGVYEQYF